This T cell receptor beta chain derives from a study of blood T cell repertoires in COVID-19. Whole-study context: Italy, Spain and the United States were the sources of the convalescent and acute COVID-19 samples. T cells, B-cell-depleted T cells, or PBMCs supplied cDNA or gDNA.

The CDR3 length is 18 residues. Looked up from germline, CDR1 is LNHDA and CDR2 is SQIVND (reference sequence). V shed 5 bases and J 0 bases; nucleotides not matched to a gene: 8. Source study methods: The authors estimated nucleated cell counts from reference gene primer amplification. The protocol was immunoSEQ multiplex PCR, while the TCRdb copy is restricted to in-frame clones and leaves out a portion. The DNA was the basis for D and trimming; V, J and clone size are from that table. The sample has 97,000 or so clones, 81% seen once. This clone came up once. This sequence was found in a man between 60 and 70 years old with acute or convalescent COVID-19. The chain combines TRBV19 with TRBJ2-6; 9 nucleotides match TRBD1. Material: peripheral blood. CDR3 sequence: CASSRSGTGTSGANVLTF. The CDR3 DNA reads TGTGCCAGTAGTCGTTCCGGGACAGGGACCTCTGGGGCCAACGTCCTGACTTTC.